This T cell receptor beta chain was sequenced during a study of CD8+ T cells in alopecia areata. On the study more broadly: The duration of tofacitinib was 6 to 18 months, with 6 months off drug afterward. Whole-study findings and limits: The study found higher clonality in lesional than normal scalp, especially in alopecia totalis/universalis.

Germline CDR1 GTSNPN, CDR2 SVGIG (reference sequence). V shed 2 bases and J shed 4 bases, with 9 bases lying between them. There are 13 residues in the CDR3. As for treatment: oral pan-JAK inhibitor, 5-10 mg twice daily. Collection of lesional scalp punch biopsies and peripheral blood was performed in alopecia areata patients. Reverse transcribed after extraction, RNA yielded cDNA as the sequencing template. Sequenced by immunoSEQ multiplex PCR; TCRdb stores in-frame clones only, minus some. The sample consists of 150,000 to 200,000 clones, around three fifths of them appearing once. Comment on this clone: Its antigen is not known.

The source was CD4+ T cells sorted from blood, collected between weeks 47 and 50, from a patient treated with tofacitinib. This chain connects TRBV30 to TRBJ1-5; no clear D. The origin of this receptor is a human donor with alopecia areata. DNA of the CDR3: TGTGCCTGGAGTCACTCCGGGAATCAGCCCCAGCATTTT. This encodes CAWSHSGNQPQHF.